The clone carrying this T cell receptor (beta chain) was seen more than once but under ten times. The sample originates from a study of blood T cell repertoires in COVID-19. Germline lookup yields CDR1 GTSNPN and CDR2 SVGIG (reference sequence). Trimming cost V 2 bases and J 3 bases, with 26 bases left between them. CDR3 length: 18 amino acids. Donors of Cohort 3 who recovered were those that had two negative PCRs, clearance, or symptom resolution. Clones were sequenced by immunoSEQ multiplex PCR, and TCRdb holds only the in-frame ones, with some missing. The data hold a few hundred thousand clones, with 85% to 90% observed a single time.

The V gene is TRBV30, the J gene TRBJ2-7; unclear D gene. Sequenced input: PBMCs or T cells enriched from blood (not recorded which). The receptor was isolated from a man aged 30-40 years who had recovered from COVID-19. CDR3 bases: TGTGCCTGGAGTTCAACCTATTGGGTAACATATCACAGCTACGAGCAGTACTTC. It encodes CAWSSTYWVTYHSYEQYF.